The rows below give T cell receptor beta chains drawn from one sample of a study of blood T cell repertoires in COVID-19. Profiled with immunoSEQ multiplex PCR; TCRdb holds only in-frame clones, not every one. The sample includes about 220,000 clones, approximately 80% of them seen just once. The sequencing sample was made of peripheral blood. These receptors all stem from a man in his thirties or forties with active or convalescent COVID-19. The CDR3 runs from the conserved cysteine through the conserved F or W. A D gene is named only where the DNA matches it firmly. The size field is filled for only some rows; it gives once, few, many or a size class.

CDR3: CASSSTSGSMYEQYF
DNA: TGTGCCAGCAGCTCCACTAGCGGGAGTATGTACGAGCAGTACTTC
J: TRBJ2-7
V: TRBV11-2
size: NA
D: TRBD2
length: 15

CDR3: CASSFKGNTIYF
DNA: TGTGCCAGCAGCTTTAAAGGAAACACCATATATTTT
J: TRBJ1-3
V: TRBV7-8
size: NA
D: NA
length: 12

CDR3: CASSESDLTGLGGYTF
DNA: TGTGCCAGCAGTGAATCCGACCTGACAGGCCTAGGTGGCTACACCTTC
J: TRBJ1-2
V: TRBV25-1
size: NA
D: NA
length: 16

CDR3: CASSLANRGQQETQYF
DNA: TGCGCCAGCAGCTTGGCCAACCGGGGACAGCAAGAGACCCAGTACTTC
J: TRBJ2-5
V: TRBV5-1
size: NA
D: TRBD1
length: 16

CDR3: CATTRGGILYYEQYF
DNA: TGTGCCACCACAAGGGGGGGGATTTTATACTACGAGCAGTACTTC
J: TRBJ2-7
V: TRBV28
size: NA
D: NA
length: 15

CDR3: CASSLEGGVAGKYEQYF
DNA: TGTGCCAGCAGCTTGGAAGGTGGGGTAGCGGGAAAGTACGAGCAGTACTTC
J: TRBJ2-7
V: TRBV5-6
size: NA
D: TRBD2
length: 17

CDR3: CASSLSINEQFF
DNA: TGTGCCAGCAGTTTATCTATCAATGAGCAGTTCTTC
J: TRBJ2-1
V: TRBV27
size: NA
D: NA
length: 12

CDR3: CASSYSTRGAHYEQYF
DNA: TGTGCCAGCAGTTACTCGACCCGGGGGGCACACTACGAGCAGTACTTC
J: TRBJ2-7
V: TRBV6-2/TRBV6-3
size: NA
D: NA
length: 16

CDR3: CASSLGRWDGYTF
DNA: TGTGCCAGCAGTTTAGGCAGGTGGGATGGCTACACCTTC
J: TRBJ1-2
V: TRBV28
size: NA
D: NA
length: 13

CDR3: CASSRLAGGTTADTQYF
DNA: TGTGCCAGCAGCAGACTAGCGGGAGGAACCACGGCAGATACGCAGTATTTT
J: TRBJ2-3
V: TRBV5-8
size: NA
D: TRBD2
length: 17

CDR3: CASRVYTGNQAGELFF
DNA: TGTGCCAGCAGGGTGTACACAGGAAATCAGGCCGGGGAGCTGTTTTTT
J: TRBJ2-2
V: TRBV11-2
size: NA
D: NA
length: 16

CDR3: CSVQLLAGAYNEQFF
DNA: TGCAGCGTTCAGTTACTAGCGGGGGCCTACAATGAGCAGTTCTTC
J: TRBJ2-1
V: TRBV29-1
size: NA
D: TRBD2
length: 15

CDR3: CASSHASGSSTDTQYF
DNA: TGTGCCAGCAGCCACGCCAGCGGATCTAGCACAGATACGCAGTATTTT
J: TRBJ2-3
V: TRBV5-5
size: NA
D: NA
length: 16

CDR3: CASSQGFAGGSNQPQHF
DNA: TGTGCCAGCAGCCAAGGGTTCGCGGGGGGTAGCAATCAGCCCCAGCATTTT
J: TRBJ1-5
V: TRBV3-1/TRBV3-2
size: NA
D: NA
length: 17

CDR3: CASSRTGKAYEQYF
DNA: TGTGCCAGCAGCCGCACGGGTAAGGCCTACGAGCAGTACTTC
J: TRBJ2-7
V: TRBV6-2/TRBV6-3
size: once
D: NA
length: 14

CDR3: CAWSVRRGGTNYGYTF
DNA: TGTGCCTGGAGTGTACGCAGGGGAGGGACGAACTATGGCTACACCTTC
J: TRBJ1-2
V: TRBV30
size: NA
D: NA
length: 16

CDR3: CACSRGGLGETQYF
DNA: TGTGCCTGCAGCCGCGGGGGGCTGGGGGAGACCCAGTACTTC
J: TRBJ2-5
V: TRBV7-2
size: NA
D: TRBD2
length: 14

CDR3: CASRGGLLYGYTF
DNA: TGTGCCAGCAGGGGCGGGTTACTCTATGGCTACACCTTC
J: TRBJ1-2
V: TRBV28
size: NA
D: NA
length: 13

CDR3: CASSPASGRAETQYF
DNA: TGCGCCAGCAGTCCCGCCAGCGGGAGGGCAGAGACCCAGTACTTC
J: TRBJ2-5
V: TRBV5-1
size: NA
D: TRBD2
length: 15

CDR3: CASSLAAGTRGDNEQFF
DNA: TGTGCCAGCAGCTTAGCGGCCGGGACTAGGGGGGACAATGAGCAGTTCTTC
J: TRBJ2-1
V: TRBV7-2
size: once
D: TRBD2
length: 17

CDR3: CASSSQGWANEKLFF
DNA: TGTGCCAGCAGCTCGCAGGGCTGGGCTAATGAAAAACTGTTTTTT
J: TRBJ1-4
V: TRBV7-2
size: NA
D: NA
length: 15

CDR3: CASSLWDTDNYGYTF
DNA: TGTGCCAGCAGCTTATGGGACACCGATAATTATGGCTACACCTTC
J: TRBJ1-2
V: TRBV7-9
size: NA
D: NA
length: 15

CDR3: CASSLTDEMFGYGYTF
DNA: TGTGCCAGCAGTTTAACAGATGAAATGTTTGGCTATGGCTACACCTTC
J: TRBJ1-2
V: TRBV28
size: NA
D: NA
length: 16

CDR3: CATSLTGMPVNEQFF
DNA: TGCGCCACCTCCCTGACAGGAATGCCAGTTAATGAGCAGTTCTTC
J: TRBJ2-1
V: TRBV10-1
size: NA
D: NA
length: 15

CDR3: CSALTGWEQYF
DNA: TGCAGTGCCCTGACAGGGTGGGAGCAGTACTTC
J: TRBJ2-7
V: TRBV20-1
size: once
D: TRBD1
length: 11

CDR3: CASSGQGNSPLHF
DNA: TGTGCCAGCAGCGGACAGGGAAATTCACCCCTCCACTTT
J: TRBJ1-6
V: TRBV12-3/TRBV12-4
size: NA
D: TRBD1
length: 13

CDR3: CASSHFREPYNEKLFF
DNA: TGTGCCAGCAGCCATTTCCGGGAGCCTTATAATGAAAAACTGTTTTTT
J: TRBJ1-4
V: TRBV3-1/TRBV3-2
size: few
D: NA
length: 16

CDR3: CASSLFGRGKSNQPQHF
DNA: TGTGCCAGCAGTTTATTTGGGAGGGGTAAAAGCAATCAGCCCCAGCATTTT
J: TRBJ1-5
V: TRBV27
size: few
D: NA
length: 17

CDR3: CASRLRTSGGYNEQFF
DNA: TGTGCCAGCAGACTTAGGACTAGCGGGGGTTACAATGAGCAGTTCTTC
J: TRBJ2-1
V: TRBV5-6
size: once
D: TRBD2
length: 16

CDR3: CASRPGTGLNQPQHF
DNA: TGCGCCAGCAGGCCTGGGACAGGGCTCAATCAGCCCCAGCATTTT
J: TRBJ1-5
V: TRBV5-1
size: NA
D: TRBD1
length: 15

CDR3: CASSYRTGAPLEQYF
DNA: TGTGCCAGCAGCTACAGGACAGGAGCCCCCCTCGAGCAGTACTTC
J: TRBJ2-7
V: TRBV5-8
size: few
D: TRBD1
length: 15

CDR3: CASSLGRENQPQHF
DNA: TGCGCCAGCAGCTTGGGACGGGAGAATCAGCCCCAGCATTTT
J: TRBJ1-5
V: TRBV5-1
size: NA
D: NA
length: 14

CDR3: CASTRGDLRGTQYF
DNA: TGTGCCAGCACCCGGGGGGACCTTCGGGGGACCCAGTACTTC
J: TRBJ2-5
V: TRBV27
size: NA
D: TRBD2
length: 14

CDR3: CASSPYGPGTDTQYF
DNA: TGTGCCAGCAGCCCATATGGGCCCGGCACAGATACGCAGTATTTT
J: TRBJ2-3
V: TRBV7-2
size: NA
D: NA
length: 15

CDR3: CASRPTGSNQPQHF
DNA: TGTGCCAGCAGACCGACAGGTAGCAATCAGCCCCAGCATTTT
J: TRBJ1-5
V: TRBV27
size: NA
D: NA
length: 14

CDR3: CASSLSGTASADTQYF
DNA: TGTGCCAGCAGCCTCTCCGGGACAGCCTCAGCGGATACGCAGTATTTT
J: TRBJ2-3
V: TRBV4-2
size: NA
D: TRBD1
length: 16

CDR3: CSAGTSLGYEQYF
DNA: TGCAGCGCCGGGACTAGCCTAGGGTACGAGCAGTACTTC
J: TRBJ2-7
V: TRBV29-1
size: NA
D: TRBD2
length: 13

CDR3: CASSFSGRSYEQYF
DNA: TGTGCCAGCAGCTTTAGCGGGAGGTCCTACGAGCAGTACTTC
J: TRBJ2-7
V: TRBV7-2
size: NA
D: TRBD2
length: 14

CDR3: CASTLRTGLEAFF
DNA: TGTGCCAGCACCCTCCGGACAGGACTTGAAGCTTTCTTT
J: TRBJ1-1
V: TRBV6-5
size: NA
D: TRBD1
length: 13

CDR3: CASSLNWGQGTVAFF
DNA: TGTGCCAGCAGCCTAAATTGGGGACAGGGGACTGTGGCTTTCTTT
J: TRBJ1-1
V: TRBV7-9
size: NA
D: TRBD1
length: 15

CDR3: CARTSRAGGNYGYTF
DNA: TGTGCCAGAACGTCTCGGGCAGGGGGCAACTATGGCTACACCTTC
J: TRBJ1-2
V: TRBV6-5
size: NA
D: TRBD1
length: 15